The subject of this entry is one T cell receptor (beta chain). The assay was immunoSEQ multiplex PCR, and TCRdb's table has in-frame clones only and misses some. The table lists around 200,000 clones, more than 85% of them singletons. The CDR3 runs 15 residues. Unmatched junction bases numbered 13, after V lost 6 bases and J lost 7 bases. Germline V gene sequence: CDR1 SQVTM, CDR2 ANQGSEA. The source of the sample is a study of blood T cell repertoires in COVID-19. As for the study in general: The study drew acute and convalescent COVID-19 samples from the United States, Italy and Spain.

The sequence came from a man aged 40-49 years with active or convalescent COVID-19. The sample comprised peripheral blood. The chain links TRBV29-1 to TRBJ2-1, with 9 bases matching TRBD2. In DNA, the CDR3 is TGCAGCGTGGATCCCCTAGCGGGGTTCTATAATGAGCAGTTCTTC. The encoded protein is CSVDPLAGFYNEQFF.